This is a list of T cell receptor beta chains from one sample in a study of blood T cells in healthy people across ages. TCRdb recomputed calls from the 5' RACE reads with MiXCR, one row per CDR3 protein. The repertoire holds about 1,600,000 distinct CDR3 sequences, with 35% to 45% as singletons. Sequenced input: blood. These receptors all come from a woman aged 18-29 years in good health. The CDR3 runs from the conserved cysteine through the conserved F or W. A D gene is named only where the DNA matches it firmly. The listing skips clone size in some rows; elsewhere it reads once, few, many or a size class.

j_call	clone_size	d_call	v_call	cdr3_aa	cdr3_nt
TRBJ2-7	.	TRBD1	TRBV2	CASSGQGEDEQYF	TGTGCCAGCAGTGGACAGGGGGAGGACGAGCAGTACTTC
TRBJ2-1	.	TRBD1	TRBV6-1	CASSEVGARGSYNEQFF	TGTGCCAGCAGTGAAGTGGGGGCCAGGGGGTCTTACAATGAGCAGTTCTTC
TRBJ2-1	few	.	TRBV25-1	CASSESPGGDSYNEQFF	TGTGCCAGCAGTGAATCCCCAGGGGGGGACTCCTACAATGAGCAGTTCTTC
TRBJ1-1	.	TRBD1	TRBV29-1	CSVVGQYILEAFF	TGCAGCGTCGTGGGACAGTATATTTTGGAAGCTTTCTTT
TRBJ2-7	.	.	TRBV7-9	CASSLAMGGAYEQYF	TGTGCCAGCAGCTTAGCCATGGGCGGAGCCTACGAGCAGTACTTC
TRBJ2-7	.	TRBD1	TRBV28	CASSTPRPAGGILYEQYF	TGTGCCAGCAGTACACCTCGGCCCGCAGGGGGCATCTTGTACGAGCAGTACTTC
TRBJ2-7	.	TRBD2	TRBV7-9	CASSSLGTSGKGEQYF	TGTGCCAGCAGCTCCTTGGGGACTAGCGGGAAGGGTGAGCAGTACTTC
TRBJ2-7	.	.	TRBV12-3/TRBV12-4	CASSSGRGTYEQYF	TGTGCCAGCAGTTCGGGACGGGGGACCTACGAGCAGTACTTC
TRBJ2-7	few	TRBD1	TRBV7-9	CASSPQGQGVYEQYF	TGTGCCAGCAGCCCCCAGGGACAGGGGGTCTACGAGCAGTACTTC
TRBJ2-3	.	.	TRBV11-1	CASSYRDFSPLITDTQYF	TGTGCCAGCAGCTACCGGGACTTTTCTCCTCTTATCACAGATACGCAGTATTTT
TRBJ1-1	few	.	TRBV12-3/TRBV12-4	CASSFEYGVAEAFF	TGTGCCAGCAGTTTCGAGTATGGCGTAGCGGAAGCTTTCTTT
TRBJ1-1	.	.	TRBV25-1	CASSVGTKRTEAFF	TGTGCCAGCAGTGTCGGGACAAAGAGAACTGAAGCTTTCTTT
TRBJ1-6	.	.	TRBV21-1	CASSKRGVTGGNSPLHF	TGTGCCAGCAGCAAAAGAGGGGTGACAGGGGGTAATTCACCCCTCCACTTT
TRBJ2-2	.	TRBD1	TRBV20-1	CSAVDRTNTGELFF	TGCAGTGCTGTGGACAGGACGAACACCGGGGAGCTGTTTTTT
TRBJ1-2	.	TRBD1	TRBV15	CATSRRQGDVNYGYTF	TGTGCCACCAGCAGACGACAGGGGGATGTTAACTATGGCTACACCTTC
TRBJ2-1	.	TRBD2	TRBV2	CASRYTSGGPVEQFF	TGTGCCAGCAGGTATACTAGCGGGGGCCCCGTCGAGCAGTTCTTC
TRBJ2-7	few	.	TRBV7-2	CASSLGLGLYEQYF	TGTGCCAGCAGCTTAGGACTAGGCCTCTACGAGCAGTACTTC
TRBJ2-2	.	TRBD2	TRBV20-1	CSASMGTMNTGELFF	TGCAGTGCTAGTATGGGGACTATGAACACCGGGGAGCTGTTTTTT
TRBJ2-7	many	TRBD1	TRBV6-6	CASSLNPGQSYEQYF	TGTGCCAGCAGCCTCAACCCGGGACAGTCCTACGAGCAGTACTTC
TRBJ2-5	once	TRBD2	TRBV2	CASISGTSGHWRETQYF	TGTGCCAGCATATCCGGGACTAGCGGGCACTGGCGGGAGACCCAGTACTTC
TRBJ2-3	.	TRBD2	TRBV6-1	CASSEAPSGGPLAGESDTQYF	TGTGCCAGCAGTGAAGCTCCCTCAGGTGGACCACTAGCGGGAGAGTCAGATACGCAGTATTTT
TRBJ1-2	.	.	TRBV14	CASSQVREIYGYTF	TGTGCCAGCAGCCAAGTCCGGGAAATCTATGGCTACACCTTC
TRBJ1-6	.	TRBD1	TRBV9	CASRAETGANSPLHF	TGTGCCAGCAGGGCCGAGACAGGGGCTAATTCACCCCTCCACTTT
TRBJ2-7	.	TRBD1	TRBV6-1	CASSEAPRTGDEQYF	TGTGCCAGCAGTGAAGCCCCCCGGACAGGGGACGAGCAGTACTTC
TRBJ2-7	.	TRBD2	TRBV20-1	CSARSGLAGSYEQYF	TGCAGTGCTAGATCGGGACTAGCGGGCTCCTACGAGCAGTACTTC
TRBJ1-1	few	.	TRBV10-3	CAISEGQGISNTEAFF	TGTGCCATCAGTGAAGGGCAGGGGATTTCGAACACTGAAGCTTTCTTT
TRBJ1-2	.	.	TRBV28	CASNATPGSQGYTF	TGTGCCAGCAATGCAACACCAGGTAGCCAGGGCTACACCTTC
TRBJ1-2	.	.	TRBV10-3	CALHSEGFYGYTF	TGTGCCCTCCATTCAGAGGGATTCTATGGCTACACCTTC
TRBJ2-3	few	TRBD2	TRBV6-1	CASSPRRGTSGRESTDTQYF	TGTGCCAGCAGCCCCAGACGGGGGACTAGCGGGAGGGAGAGCACAGATACGCAGTATTTT
TRBJ1-4	once	.	TRBV28	CASRVLHEKLFF	TGTGCCAGCAGGGTATTACATGAAAAACTGTTTTTT
TRBJ2-5	few	.	TRBV18	CASSPNQGRQETQYF	TGTGCCAGCTCACCGAACCAGGGGCGACAAGAGACCCAGTACTTC
TRBJ1-5	.	.	TRBV12-3/TRBV12-4	CASSHRAGNQPQHF	TGTGCCAGCAGTCATCGGGCCGGCAATCAGCCCCAGCATTTT
TRBJ2-7	few	.	TRBV10-3	CAISEFGYEQYF	TGTGCCATCAGTGAATTCGGCTACGAGCAGTACTTC
TRBJ1-2	.	TRBD1	TRBV28	CASSLFQGGYGYTF	TGTGCCAGCAGTTTATTTCAGGGGGGGTACGGCTACACCTTC
TRBJ2-4	.	.	TRBV4-1	CASSQSRLDIQYF	TGCGCCAGCAGCCAATCCAGGTTGGACATTCAGTACTTC